Listed below are T cell receptor beta chains from one sample, sequenced in a study of T cells in Graves' hyperthyroidism and ophthalmopathy. Each CDR3 protein gets one entry after TCRdb re-called the multiplex PCR reads with MiXCR. Found here are 650,000 to 850,000 distinct CDR3 sequences, under 20% of them singletons; the top ten hold 16%. Sequencing used blood. The receptors originated from a woman between 45 and 60 years old with Graves' hyperthyroidism that later progressed to Graves' ophthalmopathy. Each CDR3 is given with its conserved first and last residue. The order of the fields is V gene, CDR3 protein.

TRBV9	CASSASETNEKLFF
TRBV6-1	CASSYLGTGEVNEQYF
TRBV19	CASSIAQGANGGYTF
TRBV6-5	CASSYDIDGTTNENLFF
TRBV20-1	CSAPLTDEQYF
TRBV7-7	CASSSTGNANEKLFF
TRBV12-3/TRBV12-4	CASSPGGQGYRGTQYF
TRBV3-1	CASSQRQGRGFNQPQHF
TRBV12-3/TRBV12-4	CASRPLGGGNNEQFF
TRBV24-1	CATSLGGYWGVYNEQFF
TRBV12-3/TRBV12-4	CASPPLIVGTDTQYF
TRBV7-7	CASSSGLPRENEQFF
TRBV6-1	CASSGRESQPQHF
TRBV20-1	CSADREGDTQYF
TRBV7-9	CASSSRDNENSPLHF
TRBV5-1	CASGESVAGVREQYF
TRBV7-2	CASSPPYNSPLHF
TRBV12-3/TRBV12-4	CASSLGDIRLGGYTF
TRBV30	CAWRRGGGGEQFF
TRBV6-1	CASSESGVYNEQFF